A selection of T cell receptor beta chains follows, all from one sample in a study of shared clonotypes between healthy human individuals. The repertoire was sequenced with immunoSEQ multiplex PCR; TCRdb's copy has only in-frame clones and lacks some. Found here are approximately 810,000 clones, around 92% of them singletons; the top ten hold 20% to 30%. Sample: naive CD8+ T cells sorted from blood. These receptors were obtained from a man aged 25-40 years in good health. The CDR3 runs from the conserved cysteine through the conserved F or W. A D gene is named only where the DNA matches it firmly. Clone size is not always given. Where it is, it says once, few, many or a class for expanded clones.

clone_size: NA
j_call: TRBJ2-2
d_call: NA
v_call: TRBV11-3
cdr3_nt: TGTGCCAGCAGCTCCGTTCCCCTTAACACCGGGGAGCTGTTTTTT
cdr3_aa: CASSSVPLNTGELFF

clone_size: NA
j_call: TRBJ2-7
d_call: TRBD2
v_call: TRBV28
cdr3_nt: TGTGCCAGCAGTTTACGGGTAGCGGGAACCTACGAGCAGTACTTC
cdr3_aa: CASSLRVAGTYEQYF

clone_size: NA
j_call: TRBJ2-7
d_call: NA
v_call: TRBV6-6
cdr3_nt: TGTGCCAGCAGTTACTCTGCCGAGCGTAACTCCTACGAGCAGTACTTC
cdr3_aa: CASSYSAERNSYEQYF

clone_size: NA
j_call: TRBJ2-3
d_call: NA
v_call: TRBV2
cdr3_nt: TGTGCCAGCAGTGAGAGAGGAGGTTGGGGTCGCACAGATACGCAGTATTTT
cdr3_aa: CASSERGGWGRTDTQYF

clone_size: NA
j_call: TRBJ1-5
d_call: NA
v_call: TRBV28
cdr3_nt: TGTGCCAGCAGTTTACACCACTCGATGGGGGGGTATCAGCCCCAGCATTTT
cdr3_aa: CASSLHHSMGGYQPQHF

clone_size: NA
j_call: TRBJ1-5
d_call: TRBD1
v_call: TRBV4-1
cdr3_nt: TGCGCCAGCAGCCAAGAAGCCGGCACCGGGGGACAGGGGATGGTGGGCAATCAGCCCCAGCATTTT
cdr3_aa: CASSQEAGTGGQGMVGNQPQHF

clone_size: NA
j_call: TRBJ2-2
d_call: TRBD2
v_call: TRBV7-6
cdr3_nt: TGTGCCAGCAGCTTAATAGCGGGAGAAACCGGGGAGCTGTTTTTT
cdr3_aa: CASSLIAGETGELFF

clone_size: NA
j_call: TRBJ2-7
d_call: NA
v_call: TRBV28
cdr3_nt: TGTGCCAGCAGTTCAGTGGATGGGACCTACTACGAGCAGTACTTC
cdr3_aa: CASSSVDGTYYEQYF

clone_size: once
j_call: TRBJ2-5
d_call: NA
v_call: TRBV5-6
cdr3_nt: TGTGCCAGCAGCTTGGCCCAAGAGACCCAGTACTTC
cdr3_aa: CASSLAQETQYF

clone_size: NA
j_call: TRBJ2-7
d_call: NA
v_call: TRBV5-5
cdr3_nt: TGTGCCAGCAGCCCTACCCGGGGACCTAACTACGAGCAGTACTTC
cdr3_aa: CASSPTRGPNYEQYF

clone_size: NA
j_call: TRBJ2-7
d_call: TRBD1
v_call: TRBV27
cdr3_nt: TGTGCCAGCAGTTTTAAGGGGGCAATACCACTCTACGAGCAGTACTTC
cdr3_aa: CASSFKGAIPLYEQYF

clone_size: NA
j_call: TRBJ2-1
d_call: NA
v_call: TRBV7-6
cdr3_nt: TGTGCCAGCAGCTTCAGATACTACAATGAGCAGTTCTTC
cdr3_aa: CASSFRYYNEQFF

clone_size: few
j_call: TRBJ1-1
d_call: NA
v_call: TRBV6-4
cdr3_nt: TGTGCCAGCAGTGCCTCAGTGAACACTGAAGCTTTCTTT
cdr3_aa: CASSASVNTEAFF

clone_size: NA
j_call: TRBJ2-3
d_call: NA
v_call: TRBV6-4
cdr3_nt: TGTGCCAGCAGTGACTCGAACGACCGGGATACGCAGTATTTT
cdr3_aa: CASSDSNDRDTQYF

clone_size: NA
j_call: TRBJ2-1
d_call: NA
v_call: TRBV15
cdr3_nt: TGTGCCACCAGCAGACCTACACGGGTGGTAAACGATAGGGGGTCCCTAAGTAATGAGCAGTTCTTC
cdr3_aa: CATSRPTRVVNDRGSLSNEQFF

clone_size: NA
j_call: TRBJ2-1
d_call: NA
v_call: TRBV28
cdr3_nt: TGTGCCAGCACGGGTTCAACTTACAATGAGCAGTTCTTC
cdr3_aa: CASTGSTYNEQFF

clone_size: NA
j_call: TRBJ2-7
d_call: NA
v_call: TRBV6-1
cdr3_nt: TGTGCCAGCAGTGAAGTGGGCAGCAACTACGAGCAGTACTTC
cdr3_aa: CASSEVGSNYEQYF

clone_size: NA
j_call: TRBJ2-1
d_call: TRBD1
v_call: TRBV5-1
cdr3_nt: TGCGCCAGCAGCTTGAGGACAGGGGGCCCTCTCAAATCCTACAATGAGCAGTTCTTC
cdr3_aa: CASSLRTGGPLKSYNEQFF

clone_size: NA
j_call: TRBJ2-2
d_call: TRBD1
v_call: TRBV6-4
cdr3_nt: TGTGCCAGCAGTGACCGACAGGGTGATTGGACCGGGGAGCTGTTTTTT
cdr3_aa: CASSDRQGDWTGELFF

clone_size: once
j_call: TRBJ2-1
d_call: TRBD2
v_call: TRBV29-1
cdr3_nt: TGCAGCGTTGACCCGGGACTAGCGGGAGTAGGTCTTGAGCAGTTCTTC
cdr3_aa: CSVDPGLAGVGLEQFF

clone_size: NA
j_call: TRBJ2-7
d_call: NA
v_call: TRBV27
cdr3_nt: TGTGCCAGCAGTTTATTGGGAGCCTACGAGCAGTACTTC
cdr3_aa: CASSLLGAYEQYF

clone_size: NA
j_call: TRBJ2-7
d_call: TRBD1
v_call: TRBV5-1
cdr3_nt: TGCGCCAGCAGCACCGGGACAGGTATCTACGAGCAGTACTTC
cdr3_aa: CASSTGTGIYEQYF

clone_size: NA
j_call: TRBJ2-1
d_call: TRBD1
v_call: TRBV7-9
cdr3_nt: TGTGCCAGCAGCTCCGGACAGGGGGCCGACCTTTTTTACAATGAGCAGTTCTTC
cdr3_aa: CASSSGQGADLFYNEQFF

clone_size: NA
j_call: TRBJ2-5
d_call: NA
v_call: TRBV27
cdr3_nt: TGTGCCAGCAGTCCCGCAGGAATGGAGACCCAGTACTTC
cdr3_aa: CASSPAGMETQYF

clone_size: NA
j_call: TRBJ2-7
d_call: TRBD2
v_call: TRBV4-3
cdr3_nt: TGCGCCAGCAGCCAATCTCGCGGGAGTATTTACGAGCAGTACTTC
cdr3_aa: CASSQSRGSIYEQYF

clone_size: NA
j_call: TRBJ2-7
d_call: NA
v_call: TRBV27
cdr3_nt: TGTGCCAGCAGTTTATCGAGAGGAGTCGCCTCCTACGAGCAGTACTTC
cdr3_aa: CASSLSRGVASYEQYF

clone_size: NA
j_call: TRBJ2-1
d_call: TRBD1
v_call: TRBV7-9
cdr3_nt: TGTGCCAGCAGCTCCCGGGACAGGCCTGCCGTCTACAATGAGCAGTTCTTC
cdr3_aa: CASSSRDRPAVYNEQFF

clone_size: NA
j_call: TRBJ2-7
d_call: NA
v_call: TRBV27
cdr3_nt: TGTGCCAGCAGTTTATTGGGGGGCATCTACGAGCAGTACTTC
cdr3_aa: CASSLLGGIYEQYF

clone_size: NA
j_call: TRBJ2-5
d_call: NA
v_call: TRBV7-2
cdr3_nt: TGTGCCAGCAGCGAAGAGAGGGGTCGAGGGACCCAGTACTTC
cdr3_aa: CASSEERGRGTQYF

clone_size: NA
j_call: TRBJ2-6
d_call: TRBD1
v_call: TRBV7-8
cdr3_nt: TGTGCCAGCAGCCCTAGACAGGGGGCGAGCTCTGGGGCCAACGTCCTGACTTTC
cdr3_aa: CASSPRQGASSGANVLTF

clone_size: NA
j_call: TRBJ2-7
d_call: TRBD2
v_call: TRBV7-9
cdr3_nt: TGTGCCAGCCTAGCGGGAGATGCTTACGAGCAGTACTTC
cdr3_aa: CASLAGDAYEQYF

clone_size: NA
j_call: TRBJ2-1
d_call: NA
v_call: TRBV11-2
cdr3_nt: TGTGCCAGCAGCCGGCGGGGGCCAGGCACAAATTACAATGAGCAGTTCTTC
cdr3_aa: CASSRRGPGTNYNEQFF

clone_size: NA
j_call: TRBJ2-2
d_call: TRBD2
v_call: TRBV7-9
cdr3_nt: TGTGCCAGCAGCTTAGATTTAAGAGCGGGAGGTAACACCGGGGAGCTGTTTTTT
cdr3_aa: CASSLDLRAGGNTGELFF

clone_size: NA
j_call: TRBJ1-2
d_call: NA
v_call: TRBV5-1
cdr3_nt: TGCGCCAGCAGCTTGGAAACCGGAACTCGTGGCTACACCTTC
cdr3_aa: CASSLETGTRGYTF

clone_size: once
j_call: TRBJ2-1
d_call: NA
v_call: TRBV7-9
cdr3_nt: TGTGCCAGCACCCATGGGGGGAATAATGAGCAGTTCTTC
cdr3_aa: CASTHGGNNEQFF

clone_size: NA
j_call: TRBJ2-7
d_call: NA
v_call: TRBV14
cdr3_nt: TGTGCCAGCAGCCGAGCCTACGAGCAGTACTTC
cdr3_aa: CASSRAYEQYF

clone_size: once
j_call: TRBJ1-2
d_call: NA
v_call: TRBV7-8
cdr3_nt: TGTGCCAGCAGCTTAGGCTGGGGGGTCACACTCCGAAACTATGGCTACACCTTC
cdr3_aa: CASSLGWGVTLRNYGYTF

clone_size: NA
j_call: TRBJ2-1
d_call: TRBD1
v_call: TRBV7-9
cdr3_nt: TGTGCCAGCAGAGAAAGAGGGGGCTTTGAGCAGTTCTTC
cdr3_aa: CASRERGGFEQFF

clone_size: NA
j_call: TRBJ1-3
d_call: NA
v_call: TRBV9
cdr3_nt: TGTGCCAGCAGCACCTGGCAGTCTCCGGGAAACACCATATATTTT
cdr3_aa: CASSTWQSPGNTIYF

clone_size: NA
j_call: TRBJ2-1
d_call: NA
v_call: TRBV6-6
cdr3_nt: TGTGCCAGCAGTTATCTGGATGAGCAGTTCTTC
cdr3_aa: CASSYLDEQFF

clone_size: many
j_call: TRBJ2-3
d_call: TRBD2
v_call: TRBV6-1
cdr3_nt: TGTGCCAGCCTAGCGGGAGGGCCTACAGATACGCAGTATTTT
cdr3_aa: CASLAGGPTDTQYF

clone_size: NA
j_call: TRBJ2-7
d_call: NA
v_call: TRBV5-1
cdr3_nt: TGCGCCAGCAGCTTAGCGGTGAGCTCCTACGAGCAGTACTTC
cdr3_aa: CASSLAVSSYEQYF

clone_size: NA
j_call: TRBJ2-3
d_call: TRBD2
v_call: TRBV29-1
cdr3_nt: TGCAGCGTTGATAAGCGGGAGGCCACAGATACGCAGTATTTT
cdr3_aa: CSVDKREATDTQYF

clone_size: NA
j_call: TRBJ2-1
d_call: NA
v_call: TRBV15
cdr3_nt: TGTGCCACCAGCAGAGATCTAAACGATGAGCAGTTCTTC
cdr3_aa: CATSRDLNDEQFF

clone_size: once
j_call: TRBJ1-5
d_call: NA
v_call: TRBV19
cdr3_nt: TGTGCCAGTAGTATAATCAGGGGCAATCAGCCCCAGCATTTT
cdr3_aa: CASSIIRGNQPQHF

clone_size: NA
j_call: TRBJ1-1
d_call: NA
v_call: TRBV11-2
cdr3_nt: TGTGCCAGCAGCTTAGCCGTTGGAGGGGGGGCGAACACTGAAGCTTTCTTT
cdr3_aa: CASSLAVGGGANTEAFF

clone_size: NA
j_call: TRBJ2-5
d_call: NA
v_call: TRBV15
cdr3_nt: TGTGCCACCAGCAGAGTCGGAGTGGGAGAGACCCAGTACTTC
cdr3_aa: CATSRVGVGETQYF

clone_size: NA
j_call: TRBJ2-1
d_call: TRBD1
v_call: TRBV5-1
cdr3_nt: TGCGCCAGCAGCTTGGGGACAGGGGGTGTGGGGCGGTTGCCTGATGAGCAGTTCTTC
cdr3_aa: CASSLGTGGVGRLPDEQFF

clone_size: NA
j_call: TRBJ1-3
d_call: TRBD1
v_call: TRBV2
cdr3_nt: TGTGCCAGCAGGGACCACAGGGGAAAGGGAAACACCATATATTTT
cdr3_aa: CASRDHRGKGNTIYF

clone_size: few
j_call: TRBJ2-7
d_call: NA
v_call: TRBV7-7
cdr3_nt: TGTGCCAGCAGCTTAGGGGGGGTAGAGTACTTC
cdr3_aa: CASSLGGVEYF

clone_size: few
j_call: TRBJ1-4
d_call: NA
v_call: TRBV6-1
cdr3_nt: TGTGCCAGCAGTCAGGGACCGGACGGAAATGAAAAACTGTTTTTT
cdr3_aa: CASSQGPDGNEKLFF

clone_size: NA
j_call: TRBJ1-3
d_call: NA
v_call: TRBV6-4
cdr3_nt: TGTGCCAGCAGTAGGGGTCCTGGAAACACCATATATTTT
cdr3_aa: CASSRGPGNTIYF

clone_size: NA
j_call: TRBJ2-5
d_call: TRBD1
v_call: TRBV27
cdr3_nt: TGTGCCAGCAGTTTATTTACAGGGGGGAGTGGGGAGACCCAGTACTTC
cdr3_aa: CASSLFTGGSGETQYF

clone_size: NA
j_call: TRBJ1-2
d_call: NA
v_call: TRBV6-5
cdr3_nt: TGTGCCAGCACCCAGGACCGCTATGGCTACACCTTC
cdr3_aa: CASTQDRYGYTF

clone_size: NA
j_call: TRBJ2-2
d_call: NA
v_call: TRBV7-8
cdr3_nt: TGTGCCAGCAGCTCTCCCGGGACATCGAACACCGGGGAGCTGTTTTTT
cdr3_aa: CASSSPGTSNTGELFF

clone_size: NA
j_call: TRBJ2-7
d_call: NA
v_call: TRBV27
cdr3_nt: TGTGCCAGCAGTTTGGTGGGACACCTCTCCGAGCAGTACTTC
cdr3_aa: CASSLVGHLSEQYF

clone_size: NA
j_call: TRBJ2-1
d_call: NA
v_call: TRBV28
cdr3_nt: TGTGCCAGCAGTTTAGTCTGGGACGACAACAATGAGCAGTTCTTC
cdr3_aa: CASSLVWDDNNEQFF

clone_size: NA
j_call: TRBJ2-7
d_call: TRBD2
v_call: TRBV30
cdr3_nt: TGTGCCTGGAGTGGATTTAGCGGGAGGGCCCACGAGCAGTACTTC
cdr3_aa: CAWSGFSGRAHEQYF

clone_size: NA
j_call: TRBJ2-7
d_call: TRBD2
v_call: TRBV10-2
cdr3_nt: TGCGCCAGCAAAGCGGGAGACGAGCAGTACTTC
cdr3_aa: CASKAGDEQYF

clone_size: NA
j_call: TRBJ1-1
d_call: TRBD1
v_call: TRBV5-5
cdr3_nt: TGTGCCAGCAGCTTGGGGACAGGGGCCACGGAAGCTTTCTTT
cdr3_aa: CASSLGTGATEAFF